This T cell receptor beta chain was sequenced during a study of spatial heterogeneity in lung cancer. This clonotype occurred many times. The time point here: sample taken at primary tumor resection. From tumor, nontumor lung or frozen PBMC, whole RNA was taken unsorted for sequencing. TCRdb analysed the 5' RACE reads with MiXCR anew, one entry per CDR3 protein. The profile covers 40,000 or so distinct CDR3 sequences, with 2.5% to 3.5% appearing a single time and 35% to 40% taken by the ten largest. The sample here was normal lung tissue next to the tumor, taken at surgery. The origin of this receptor is a male donor with early-stage non-small cell lung cancer.

CDR3 region: CSARDARGSGRGSYNEQFF. The CDR3 region has the DNA TGCAGTGCTAGAGACGCAAGGGGGAGCGGGCGAGGTTCCTACAATGAGCAGTTCTTC. V usage is TRBV20-1 and J usage is TRBJ2-1; D assignment may be TRBD1 or TRBD2 (6 bases each). The CDR3 totals 19 residues. Germline CDR1 DFQATT, CDR2 SNEGSKA (reference sequence). Trimming took 0 bases from V and 1 from J, leaving 22 bases between them.